This T cell receptor (beta chain) was sequenced in a study of blood T cell repertoires in COVID-19. Background on the study: The study drew acute and convalescent COVID-19 samples from the United States, Italy and Spain. PBMCs, B-cell-depleted T cells, or T cells were the source of the cDNA or gDNA that made up the material.

As handled by the study authors: Amplification of reference gene primers provided the estimated nucleated cell counts. Clones were read by immunoSEQ multiplex PCR, and TCRdb kept only the in-frame ones, dropping some. V, J and clone size are taken as reported in that table, and D and trimming were inferred from the DNA itself. Altogether approximately 76,000 clones are present, about 90% being singletons, with the ten largest covering more than 7%. This clone showed up just once. J gave up 5 bases and V 7 bases, and 3 bases lay outside the gene matches. The CDR3 extends over 13 amino acids. Germline values: CDR1 LNHDA, CDR2 SQIVND (reference sequence).

The sequence derives from a human donor in a cohort sampled during active COVID-19. V is TRBV19 and J is TRBJ1-1; 11 nucleotides agree with TRBD1. Sample: peripheral blood. This chain's CDR3 is CASNRDRGTEAFF. The CDR3 DNA reads as TGTGCCAGTAACCGGGACAGGGGGACTGAAGCTTTCTTT.